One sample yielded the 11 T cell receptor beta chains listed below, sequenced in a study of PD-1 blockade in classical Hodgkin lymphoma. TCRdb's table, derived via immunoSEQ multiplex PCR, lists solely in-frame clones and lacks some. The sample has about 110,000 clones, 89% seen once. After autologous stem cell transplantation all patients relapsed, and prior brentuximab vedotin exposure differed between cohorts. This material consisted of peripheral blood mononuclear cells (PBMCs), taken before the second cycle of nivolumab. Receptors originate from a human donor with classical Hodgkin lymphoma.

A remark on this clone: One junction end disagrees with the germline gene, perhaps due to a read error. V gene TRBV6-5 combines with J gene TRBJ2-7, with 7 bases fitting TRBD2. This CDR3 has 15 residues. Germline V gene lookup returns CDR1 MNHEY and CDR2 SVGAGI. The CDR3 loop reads CASSYLGGGPYEQYF. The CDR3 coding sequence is TGTGCCAGCAGCTACTTGGGGGGAGGGCCCTACGAGCAGTACTTC.

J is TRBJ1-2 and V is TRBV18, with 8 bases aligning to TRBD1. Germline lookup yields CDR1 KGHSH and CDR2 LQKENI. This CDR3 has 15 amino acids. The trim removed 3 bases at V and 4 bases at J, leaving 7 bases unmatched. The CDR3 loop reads CASSPGQGGSYGYTF. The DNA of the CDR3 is TGTGCCAGCTCACCCGGACAGGGTGGGTCCTATGGCTACACCTTC.

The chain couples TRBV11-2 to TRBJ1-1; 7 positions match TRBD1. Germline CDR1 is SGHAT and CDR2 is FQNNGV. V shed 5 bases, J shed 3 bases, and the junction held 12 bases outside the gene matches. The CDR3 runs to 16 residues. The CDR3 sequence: CASSPVDRAGDTEAFF. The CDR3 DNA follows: TGTGCCAGCAGCCCCGTCGACAGGGCCGGCGACACTGAAGCTTTCTTT.

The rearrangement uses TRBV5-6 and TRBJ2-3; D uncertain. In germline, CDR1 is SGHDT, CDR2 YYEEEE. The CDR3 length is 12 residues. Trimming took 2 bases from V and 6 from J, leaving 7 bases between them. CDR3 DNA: TGTGCCAGCAGCTTCCTCCTGGATACGCAGTATTTT. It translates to CASSFLLDTQYF.

The CDR3 DNA sequence: TGTGCCAGTAGTACTCGGCGGGAGGATGAGCAGTTCTTC. This encodes CASSTRREDEQFF. This rearrangement joins TRBV19 to TRBJ2-1; TRBD2 agrees at 8 bases. This CDR3 is 13 amino acids long. V was clipped by 4 bases and J by 8 bases; unmatched bases: 4. The germline V gene has CDR1 LNHDA and CDR2 SQIVND (reference sequence).

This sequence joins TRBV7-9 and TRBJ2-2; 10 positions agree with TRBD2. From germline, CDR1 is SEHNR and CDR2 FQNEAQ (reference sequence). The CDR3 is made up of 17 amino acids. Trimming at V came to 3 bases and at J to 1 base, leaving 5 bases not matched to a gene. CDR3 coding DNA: TGTGCCAGCAGCTTTCAGCGGGAGGGCCGGAACACCGGGGAGCTGTTTTTT. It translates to CASSFQREGRNTGELFF.

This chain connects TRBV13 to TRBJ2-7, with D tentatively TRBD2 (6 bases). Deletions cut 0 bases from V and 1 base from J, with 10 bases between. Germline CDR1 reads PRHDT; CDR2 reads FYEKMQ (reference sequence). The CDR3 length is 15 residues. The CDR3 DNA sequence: TGTGCCAGCAGCTTAGGACGGGACTTATCCTACGAGCAGTACTTC. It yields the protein CASSLGRDLSYEQYF.

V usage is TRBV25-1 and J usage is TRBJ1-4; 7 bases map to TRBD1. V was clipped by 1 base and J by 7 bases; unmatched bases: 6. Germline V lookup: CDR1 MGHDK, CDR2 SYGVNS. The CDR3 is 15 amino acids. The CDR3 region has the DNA TGTGCCAGCAGTGAATTGGCAGGGGGGCCTGAAAAACTGTTTTTT. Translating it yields CASSELAGGPEKLFF.

The CDR3 DNA follows: TGCGCCAGCAGCCAAGGACAGGGTTGGGCCACAGATACGCAGTATTTT. This sequence encodes CASSQGQGWATDTQYF. The rearrangement joins TRBV4-1 to TRBJ2-3; 7 nucleotides align to TRBD1. The CDR3 length is 16 residues. The J segment lost 2 bases and the V segment lost 1 base, leaving 6 bases of the junction unmatched. Germline lookup yields CDR1 MGHRA and CDR2 YSYEKL.

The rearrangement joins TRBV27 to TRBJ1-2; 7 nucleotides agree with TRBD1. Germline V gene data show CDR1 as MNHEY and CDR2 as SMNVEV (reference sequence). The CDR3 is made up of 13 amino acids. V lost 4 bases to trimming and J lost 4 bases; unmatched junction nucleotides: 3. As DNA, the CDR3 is TGTGCCAGCAGTTACAGGGGAGGCTATGGCTACACCTTC. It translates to CASSYRGGYGYTF.

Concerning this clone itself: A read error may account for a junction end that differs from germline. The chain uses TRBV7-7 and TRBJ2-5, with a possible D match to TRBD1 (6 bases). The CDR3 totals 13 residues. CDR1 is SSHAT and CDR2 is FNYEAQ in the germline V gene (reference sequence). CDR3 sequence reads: CASSLDRPETQYF. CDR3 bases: TGTGCTAGCAGCTTAGACAGGCCAGAGACCCAGTACTTC.